This note documents a single TCR beta chain sequence. Its target is not known. V lost 3 bases and J lost 2; bases outside the gene matches: 7. The CDR3 is 16 amino acids. Germline assignment: CDR1 LNHDA and CDR2 SQIVND (reference sequence). The time point: cycle 4 day 1 (C4D1), after six to seven weeks of nivolumab. The patients all showed relapse after autologous stem cell transplantation, while their brentuximab vedotin exposure varied. The authors purified CD4+ T cells from thawed PBMCs by magnetic negative selection. Only in-frame clones appear in the TCRdb table, and some are missing; sequencing was by immunoSEQ multiplex PCR. The profile shows some 13,000 clones, about 80% of them singletons. The data derive from a study of PD-1 blockade in classical Hodgkin lymphoma. Study observations and caveats: A significant rise in TCR diversity by C4D1 was seen for CD4+ but not CD8+ cells.

The receptor was derived from a human donor with classical Hodgkin lymphoma. Material: CD4+ T cells from blood, obtained before the fourth cycle of nivolumab. This chain links TRBV19 with TRBJ2-1; 7 bases line up with TRBD2. The DNA of the CDR3 is TGTGCCAGTAGTATTCGGTCTAGCGGACCCTACAATGAGCAGTTCTTC. It encodes CASSIRSSGPYNEQFF.